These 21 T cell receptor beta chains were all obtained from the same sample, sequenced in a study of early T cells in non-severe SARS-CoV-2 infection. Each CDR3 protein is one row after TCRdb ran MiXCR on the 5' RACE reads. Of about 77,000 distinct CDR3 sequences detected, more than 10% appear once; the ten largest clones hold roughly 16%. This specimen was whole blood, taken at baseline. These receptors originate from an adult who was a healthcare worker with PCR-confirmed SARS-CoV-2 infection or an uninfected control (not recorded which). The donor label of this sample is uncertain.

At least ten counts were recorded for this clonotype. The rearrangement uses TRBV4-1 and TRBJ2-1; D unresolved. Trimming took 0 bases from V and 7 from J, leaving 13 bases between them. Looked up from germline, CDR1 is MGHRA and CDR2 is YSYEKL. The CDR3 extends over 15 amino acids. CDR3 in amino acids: CASSQERLVGNEQFF. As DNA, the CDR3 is TGCGCCAGCAGCCAAGAGCGGCTAGTAGGAAATGAGCAGTTCTTC.

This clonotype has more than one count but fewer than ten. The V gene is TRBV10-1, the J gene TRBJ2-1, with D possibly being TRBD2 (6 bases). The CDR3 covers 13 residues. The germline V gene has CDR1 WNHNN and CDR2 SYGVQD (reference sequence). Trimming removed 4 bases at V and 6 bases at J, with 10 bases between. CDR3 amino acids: CASSVMGGNEQFF. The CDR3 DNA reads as TGCGCCAGCAGTGTAATGGGAGGCAATGAGCAGTTCTTC.

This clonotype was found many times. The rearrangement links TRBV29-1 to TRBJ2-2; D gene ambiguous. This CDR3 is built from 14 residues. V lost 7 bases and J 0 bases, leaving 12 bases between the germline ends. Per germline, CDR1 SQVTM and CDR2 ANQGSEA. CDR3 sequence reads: CSAETSPNTGELFF. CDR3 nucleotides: TGCAGCGCAGAGACGAGCCCGAACACCGGGGAGCTGTTTTTT.

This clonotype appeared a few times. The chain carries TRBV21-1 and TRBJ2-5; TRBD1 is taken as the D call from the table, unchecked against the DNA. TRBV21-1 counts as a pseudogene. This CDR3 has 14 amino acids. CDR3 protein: CASSNEGREETQYF. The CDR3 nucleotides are TGTGCCAGCAGCAATGAGGGGCGAGAAGAGACCCAGTACTTC.

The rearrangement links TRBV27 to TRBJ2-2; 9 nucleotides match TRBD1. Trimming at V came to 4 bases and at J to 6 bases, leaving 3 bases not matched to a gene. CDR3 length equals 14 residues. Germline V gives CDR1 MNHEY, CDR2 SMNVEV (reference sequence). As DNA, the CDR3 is TGTGCCAGCAGTTCAGGACAGGGGTCCGGGGAGCTGTTTTTT. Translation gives CASSSGQGSGELFF.

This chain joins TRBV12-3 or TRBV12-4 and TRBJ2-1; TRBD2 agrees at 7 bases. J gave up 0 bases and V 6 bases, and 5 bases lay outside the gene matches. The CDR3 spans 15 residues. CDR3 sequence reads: CASSQTSHSYNEQFF. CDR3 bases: TGTGCCAGCAGCCAGACTAGCCACTCCTACAATGAGCAGTTCTTC.

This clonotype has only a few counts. The CDR3 loop reads CASSLGESGANVLTF. CDR3 bases: TGTGCCAGCAGCTTAGGGGAGTCTGGGGCCAACGTCCTGACTTTC. The chain carries TRBV13 and TRBJ2-6, with unresolved D. The ends were cut back, 0 bases at V and 1 base at J, with 4 bases in the middle. This CDR3 is built from 15 residues. Germline CDR1 PRHDT, CDR2 FYEKMQ (reference sequence).

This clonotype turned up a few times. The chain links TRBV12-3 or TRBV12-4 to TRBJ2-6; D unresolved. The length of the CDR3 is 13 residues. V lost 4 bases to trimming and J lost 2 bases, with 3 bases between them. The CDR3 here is CASSSTGANVLTF. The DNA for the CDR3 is TGTGCCAGCAGTTCTACTGGGGCCAACGTCCTGACTTTC.

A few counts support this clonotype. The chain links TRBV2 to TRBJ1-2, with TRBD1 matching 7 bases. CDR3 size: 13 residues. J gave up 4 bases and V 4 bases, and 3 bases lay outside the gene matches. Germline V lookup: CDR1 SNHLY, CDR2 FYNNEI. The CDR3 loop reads CASSGDSSYGYTF. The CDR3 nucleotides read TGTGCCAGCAGTGGGGACAGCAGCTATGGCTACACCTTC.

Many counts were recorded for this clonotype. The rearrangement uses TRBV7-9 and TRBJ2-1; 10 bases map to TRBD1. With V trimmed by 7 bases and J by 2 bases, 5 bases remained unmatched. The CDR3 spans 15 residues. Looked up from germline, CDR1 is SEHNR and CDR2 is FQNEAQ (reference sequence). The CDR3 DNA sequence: TGTGCCAGCACTGGGGACAGGGGACCCTACAATGAGCAGTTCTTC. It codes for CASTGDRGPYNEQFF.

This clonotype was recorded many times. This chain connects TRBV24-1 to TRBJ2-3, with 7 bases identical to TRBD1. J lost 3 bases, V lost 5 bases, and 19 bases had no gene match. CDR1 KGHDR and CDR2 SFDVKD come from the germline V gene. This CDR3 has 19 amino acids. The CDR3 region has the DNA TGTGCCACCAGTGGCCCCTCCCCTAGACAGGGAGAAAGTACAGATACGCAGTATTTT. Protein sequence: CATSGPSPRQGESTDTQYF.

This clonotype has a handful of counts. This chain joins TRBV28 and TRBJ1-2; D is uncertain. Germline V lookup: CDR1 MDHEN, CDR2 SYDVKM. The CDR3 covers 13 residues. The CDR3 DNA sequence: TGTGCAATCCGTCACAGCGCTAACTATGGCTACACCTTC. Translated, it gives CAIRHSANYGYTF.

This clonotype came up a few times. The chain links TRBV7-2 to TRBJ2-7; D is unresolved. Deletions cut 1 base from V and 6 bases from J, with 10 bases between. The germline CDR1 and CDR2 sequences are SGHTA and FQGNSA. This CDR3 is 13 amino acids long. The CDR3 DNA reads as TGTGCCAGCAGCTTAGTAGTCCGGGCCGAGCAGTACTTC. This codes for CASSLVVRAEQYF.

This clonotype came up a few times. In nucleotides, the CDR3 is TGTGCCAGCAGCTTGGACGGAAGTTTCGCCAAAAACATTCAGTACTTC. It encodes CASSLDGSFAKNIQYF. This sequence joins TRBV11-2 and TRBJ2-4; D ambiguous. Germline CDR1 SGHAT, CDR2 FQNNGV. The V end lost 3 bases, the J end lost 1 base, and 13 bases lay between the germline ends. The CDR3 contains 16 residues. The full variable domain, its missing parts supplied by reference TRBV11-2 and TRBJ2-4, is EAGVAQSPRYKIIEKRQSVAFWCNPISGHATLYWYQQILGQGPKLLIQFQNNGVVDDSQLPKDRFSAERLKGVDSTLKIQPAKLEDSAVYLCASSLDGSFAKNIQYFGAGTRLSVL.

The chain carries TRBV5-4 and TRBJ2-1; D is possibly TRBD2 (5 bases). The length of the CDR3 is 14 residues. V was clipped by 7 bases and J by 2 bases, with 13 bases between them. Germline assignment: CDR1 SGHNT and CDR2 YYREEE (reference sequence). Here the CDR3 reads CASWRLEAYNEQFF. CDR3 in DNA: TGTGCCAGCTGGAGGCTTGAAGCCTACAATGAGCAGTTCTTC.

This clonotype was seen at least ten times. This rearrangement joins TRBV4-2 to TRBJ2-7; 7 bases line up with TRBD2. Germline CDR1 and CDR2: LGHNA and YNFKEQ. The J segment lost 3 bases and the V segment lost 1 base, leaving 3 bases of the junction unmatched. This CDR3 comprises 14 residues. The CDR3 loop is CASSQALAVYEQYF. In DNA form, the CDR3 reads TGTGCCAGCAGCCAAGCTCTAGCGGTCTACGAGCAGTACTTC.

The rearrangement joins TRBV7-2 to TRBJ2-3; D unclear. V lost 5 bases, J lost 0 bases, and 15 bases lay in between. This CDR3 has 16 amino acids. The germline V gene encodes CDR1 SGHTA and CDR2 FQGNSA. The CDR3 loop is CASSPGVMRSTDTQYF. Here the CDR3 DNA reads TGTGCCAGCAGCCCTGGGGTGATGAGGAGCACAGATACGCAGTATTTT.

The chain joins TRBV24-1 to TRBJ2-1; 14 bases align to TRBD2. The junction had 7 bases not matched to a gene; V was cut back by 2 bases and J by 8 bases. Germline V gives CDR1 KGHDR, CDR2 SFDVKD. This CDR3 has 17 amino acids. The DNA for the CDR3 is TGTGCCACCAGTGATTGGGGGACTAGCGGGAGTTCGGATGAGCAGTTCTTC. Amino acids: CATSDWGTSGSSDEQFF.

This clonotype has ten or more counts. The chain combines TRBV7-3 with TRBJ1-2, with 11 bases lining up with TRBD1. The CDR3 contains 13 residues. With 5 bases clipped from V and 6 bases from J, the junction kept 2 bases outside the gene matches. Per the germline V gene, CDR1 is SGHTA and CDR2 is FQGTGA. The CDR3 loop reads CASSPGQGDGYTF. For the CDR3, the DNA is TGTGCCAGCAGCCCGGGACAGGGGGATGGCTACACCTTC.

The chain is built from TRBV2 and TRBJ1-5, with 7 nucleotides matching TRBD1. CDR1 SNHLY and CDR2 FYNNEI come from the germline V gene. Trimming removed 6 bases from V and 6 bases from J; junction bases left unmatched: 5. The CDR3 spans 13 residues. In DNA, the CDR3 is TGTGCCAGCAGGAGGGGACAGCTTCAGCCCCAGCATTTT. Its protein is CASRRGQLQPQHF.

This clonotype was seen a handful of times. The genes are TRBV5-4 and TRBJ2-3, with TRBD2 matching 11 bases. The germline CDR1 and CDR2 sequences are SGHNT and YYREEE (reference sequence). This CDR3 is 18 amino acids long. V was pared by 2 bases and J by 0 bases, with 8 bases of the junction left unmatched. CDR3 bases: TGTGCCAGCAGCTTCCCCGTGGTAGCGGGGGGGAGCACAGATACGCAGTATTTT. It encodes CASSFPVVAGGSTDTQYF.